The T cell receptor beta chain described here comes from a study of regulatory T cells in long-lasting Graves disease. Trimming removed 8 bases at V and 4 bases at J, with 14 bases between. From germline, CDR1 is MGHDK and CDR2 SYGVNS. The CDR3 loop spans 14 amino acids. This clonotype was counted a few times. Antigen unknown. Findings and caveats of the study: In persistent patients, shared public clonotypes (around 2,500) outnumbered those in new patients (approximately 940). Persistent cases favored TRBV28, TRBJ1-2 and TRBJ2-5.

Libraries of TCR beta came from iRepertoire HTBI primers plus Arm-PCR of CDR3 regions. A single record per CDR3 protein comes from TCRdb applying MiXCR to the multiplex PCR reads. Seen here are hundreds of thousands of distinct CDR3 sequences, roughly 13% observed once, and the top ten hold approximately 9.3%. Specified time point: newly diagnosed GD, antithyroid drugs for less than 3 months. Generation of the TCR library employed RNA extracted from PBMCs. Tubes containing EDTA received roughly 8.8 milliliters of drawn peripheral blood. These data also featured in a second study, about T cells in Graves' hyperthyroidism and ophthalmopathy.

The rearrangement uses TRBV25-1 and TRBJ2-2; D unclear. This sequence was found in a man aged 25-45 years with Graves disease. The specimen comprised peripheral blood mononuclear cells (PBMCs), sampled at new diagnosis, from a patient treated with antithyroid drugs. CDR3 amino acids: CASERAGSTGELFF. The CDR3 bases are TGTGCCAGCGAACGGGCAGGCTCCACCGGGGAGCTGTTTTTT.